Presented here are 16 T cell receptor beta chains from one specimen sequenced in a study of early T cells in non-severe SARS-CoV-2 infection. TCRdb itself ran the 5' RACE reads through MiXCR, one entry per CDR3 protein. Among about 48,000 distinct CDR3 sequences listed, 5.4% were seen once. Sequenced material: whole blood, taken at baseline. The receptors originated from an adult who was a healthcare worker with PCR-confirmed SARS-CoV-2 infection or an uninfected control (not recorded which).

The CDR3 nucleotides are TGTGCCAGCAGTTGGACAGGGGGCGCAGATACGCAGTATTTT. It codes for CASSWTGGADTQYF. This chain links TRBV27 with TRBJ2-3; 11 bases align to TRBD1. V trimming: 4 bases; J trimming: 4 bases; junction bases outside the gene matches: 1. The V gene's germline CDR1 is MNHEY and CDR2 SMNVEV (reference sequence). The CDR3 length is 14 residues.

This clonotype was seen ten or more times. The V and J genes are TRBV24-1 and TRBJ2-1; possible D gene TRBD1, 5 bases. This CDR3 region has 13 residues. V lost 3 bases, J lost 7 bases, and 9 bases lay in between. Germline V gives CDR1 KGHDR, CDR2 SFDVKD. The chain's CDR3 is CATSDPGMNEQFF. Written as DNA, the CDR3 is TGTGCCACCAGTGATCCAGGGATGAATGAGCAGTTCTTC.

The chain's CDR3 is CASNAGNTDTQYF. The CDR3, as DNA: TGCGCCAGCAACGCCGGAAACACAGATACGCAGTATTTT. The J gene is TRBJ2-3, the V gene TRBV10-2, with D unclear. Germline V CDR1 and CDR2: WSHSY, SAAADI. The V and J ends lost 7 bases and 2 bases respectively, with 10 bases between them. CDR3 length equals 13 residues.

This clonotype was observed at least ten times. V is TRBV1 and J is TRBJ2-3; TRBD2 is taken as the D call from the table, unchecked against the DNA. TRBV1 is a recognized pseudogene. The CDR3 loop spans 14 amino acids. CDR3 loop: CTSSQAGLIDTQYF. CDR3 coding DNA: TGCACCAGCAGCCAAGCTGGACTCATAGATACGCAGTATTTT.

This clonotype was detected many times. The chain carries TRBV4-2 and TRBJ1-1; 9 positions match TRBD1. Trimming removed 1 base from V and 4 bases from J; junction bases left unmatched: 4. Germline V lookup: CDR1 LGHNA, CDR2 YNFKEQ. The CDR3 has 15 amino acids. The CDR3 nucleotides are TGTGCCAGCAGCCAAGCGGAGACAGGGGGCACTGAAGCTTTCTTT. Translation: CASSQAETGGTEAFF.

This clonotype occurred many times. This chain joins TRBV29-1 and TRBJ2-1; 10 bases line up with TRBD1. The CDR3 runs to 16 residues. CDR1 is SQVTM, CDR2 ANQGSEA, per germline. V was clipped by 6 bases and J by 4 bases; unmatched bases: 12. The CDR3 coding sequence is TGCAGCGTGGAGACCGGGACAGGGGTTGGATACAATGAGCAGTTCTTC. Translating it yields CSVETGTGVGYNEQFF.

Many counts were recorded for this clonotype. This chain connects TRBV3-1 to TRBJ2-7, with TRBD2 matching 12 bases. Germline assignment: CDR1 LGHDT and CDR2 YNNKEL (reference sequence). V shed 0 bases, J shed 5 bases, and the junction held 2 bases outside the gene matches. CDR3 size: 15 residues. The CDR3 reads CASSQETSGGNEQYF. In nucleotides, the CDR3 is TGTGCCAGCAGCCAAGAGACTAGCGGGGGAAACGAGCAGTACTTC.

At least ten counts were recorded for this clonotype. The CDR3 region has the DNA TGTGCCAGCACTATACCAGGACAGGGCAACACCGGGGAGCTGTTTTTT. It specifies CASTIPGQGNTGELFF. The rearrangement uses TRBV6-2 or TRBV6-3 and TRBJ2-2; TRBD1 aligns across 8 bases. Germline-derived CDR1 and CDR2 are MNHEY and SVGEGT. V lost 7 bases, J lost 2 bases, and 9 bases stayed unmatched. CDR3 length equals 16 residues.

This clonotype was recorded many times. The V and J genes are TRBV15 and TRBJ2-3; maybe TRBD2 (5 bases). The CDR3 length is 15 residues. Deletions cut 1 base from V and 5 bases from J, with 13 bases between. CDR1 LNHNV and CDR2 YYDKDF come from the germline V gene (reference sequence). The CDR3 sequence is CATSRGPGNQDTQYF. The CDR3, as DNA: TGTGCCACCAGCAGAGGACCCGGGAACCAAGATACGCAGTATTTT.

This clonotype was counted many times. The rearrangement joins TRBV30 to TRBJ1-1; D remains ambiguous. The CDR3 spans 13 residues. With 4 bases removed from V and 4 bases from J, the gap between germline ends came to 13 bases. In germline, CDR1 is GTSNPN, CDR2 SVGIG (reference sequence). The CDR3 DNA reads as TGTGCCTGGACTACGGTTCCGGGCACTGAAGCTTTCTTT. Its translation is CAWTTVPGTEAFF. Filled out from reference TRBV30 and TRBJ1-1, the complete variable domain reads SQTIHQWPATLVQPVGSPLSLECTVEGTSNPNLYWYRQAAGRGLQLLFYSVGIGQISSEVPQNLSASRPQDRQFILSSKKLLLSDSGFYLCAWTTVPGTEAFFGQGTRLTVV.

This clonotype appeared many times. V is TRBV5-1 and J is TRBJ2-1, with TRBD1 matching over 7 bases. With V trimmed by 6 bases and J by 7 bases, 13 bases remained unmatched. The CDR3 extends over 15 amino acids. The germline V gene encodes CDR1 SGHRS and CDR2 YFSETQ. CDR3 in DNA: TGCGCCAGCAACTCCCCACAGGGGTTGGTTAATGAGCAGTTCTTC. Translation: CASNSPQGLVNEQFF.

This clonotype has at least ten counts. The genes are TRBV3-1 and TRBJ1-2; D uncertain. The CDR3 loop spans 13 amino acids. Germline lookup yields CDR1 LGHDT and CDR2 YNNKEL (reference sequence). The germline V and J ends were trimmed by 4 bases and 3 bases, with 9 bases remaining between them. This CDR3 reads CASSRREHYGYTF. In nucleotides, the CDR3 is TGTGCCAGCAGCCGTAGAGAACACTATGGCTACACCTTC.

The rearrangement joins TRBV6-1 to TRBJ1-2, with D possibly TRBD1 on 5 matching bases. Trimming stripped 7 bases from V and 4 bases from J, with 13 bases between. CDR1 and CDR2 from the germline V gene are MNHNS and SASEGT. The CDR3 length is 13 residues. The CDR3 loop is CASIETAAYGYTF. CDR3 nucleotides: TGTGCCAGCATAGAGACAGCCGCCTATGGCTACACCTTC.

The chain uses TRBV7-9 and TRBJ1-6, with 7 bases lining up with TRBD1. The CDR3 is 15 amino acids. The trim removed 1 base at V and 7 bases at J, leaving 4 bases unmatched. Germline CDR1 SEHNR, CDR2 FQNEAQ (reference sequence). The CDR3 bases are TGTGCCAGCAGCTTAGGAGACAGGGTGAATTCACCCCTCCACTTT. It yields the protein CASSLGDRVNSPLHF.

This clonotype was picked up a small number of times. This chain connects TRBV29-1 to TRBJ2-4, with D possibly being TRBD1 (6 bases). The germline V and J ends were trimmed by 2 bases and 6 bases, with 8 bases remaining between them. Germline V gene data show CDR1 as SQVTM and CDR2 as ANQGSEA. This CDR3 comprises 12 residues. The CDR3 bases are TGCAGCGTTGAATCGACAGGAAACATTCAGTACTTC. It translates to CSVESTGNIQYF.

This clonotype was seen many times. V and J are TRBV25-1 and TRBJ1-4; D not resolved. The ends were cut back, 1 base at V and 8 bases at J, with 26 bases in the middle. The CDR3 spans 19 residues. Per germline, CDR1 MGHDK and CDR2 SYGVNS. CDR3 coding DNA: TGTGCCAGCAGTGAATTCAAGAAGAAGGACGGATCGATCGGAGAAAAACTGTTTTTT. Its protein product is CASSEFKKKDGSIGEKLFF.